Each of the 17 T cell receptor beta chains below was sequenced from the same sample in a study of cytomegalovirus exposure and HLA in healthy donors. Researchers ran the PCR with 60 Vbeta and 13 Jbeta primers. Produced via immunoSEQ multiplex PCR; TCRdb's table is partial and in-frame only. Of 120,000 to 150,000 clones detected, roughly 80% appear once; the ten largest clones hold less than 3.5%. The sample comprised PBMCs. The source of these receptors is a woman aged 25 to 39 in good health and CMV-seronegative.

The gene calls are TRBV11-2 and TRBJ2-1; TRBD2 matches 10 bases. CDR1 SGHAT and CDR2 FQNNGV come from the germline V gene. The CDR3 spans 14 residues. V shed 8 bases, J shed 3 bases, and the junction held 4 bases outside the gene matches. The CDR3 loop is CASLGLADYNEQFF. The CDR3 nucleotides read TGTGCCAGCCTAGGACTAGCGGACTACAATGAGCAGTTCTTC.

Written as DNA, the CDR3 is TGTGCCAGCAGCGCCTACAGGGAGGGCCACGAGCAGTACTTC. Protein: CASSAYREGHEQYF. The chain has TRBV9 and TRBJ2-7; maybe TRBD2 (7 bases). V lost 3 bases to trimming and J lost 5 bases, with 15 bases between them. This CDR3 comprises 14 residues. The germline V gene encodes CDR1 SGDLS and CDR2 YYNGEE.

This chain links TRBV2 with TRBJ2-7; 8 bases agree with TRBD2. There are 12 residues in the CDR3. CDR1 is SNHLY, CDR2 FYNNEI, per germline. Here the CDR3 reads CASLAGIYEQYF. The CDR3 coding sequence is TGTGCTTCCCTAGCGGGCATTTACGAGCAGTACTTC.

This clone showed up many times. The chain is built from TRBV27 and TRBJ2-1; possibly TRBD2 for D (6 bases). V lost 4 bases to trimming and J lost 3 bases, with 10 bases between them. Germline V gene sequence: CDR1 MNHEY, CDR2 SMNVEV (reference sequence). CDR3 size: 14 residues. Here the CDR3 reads CASSYGTFYNEQFF. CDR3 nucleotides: TGTGCCAGCAGTTACGGGACTTTCTACAATGAGCAGTTCTTC.

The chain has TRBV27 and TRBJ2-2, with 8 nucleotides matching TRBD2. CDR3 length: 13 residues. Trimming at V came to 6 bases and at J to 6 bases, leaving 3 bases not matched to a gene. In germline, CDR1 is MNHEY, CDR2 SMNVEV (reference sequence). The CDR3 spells CASRSGGPGELFF. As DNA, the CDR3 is TGTGCCAGCAGATCGGGGGGGCCCGGGGAGCTGTTTTTT.

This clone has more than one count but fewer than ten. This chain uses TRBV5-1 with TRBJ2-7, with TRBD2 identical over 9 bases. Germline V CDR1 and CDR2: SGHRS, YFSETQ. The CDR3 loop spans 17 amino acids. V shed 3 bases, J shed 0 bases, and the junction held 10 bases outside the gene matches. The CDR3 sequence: CASSSAKTSGYSYEQYF. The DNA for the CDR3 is TGCGCCAGCAGCTCCGCCAAGACTAGCGGATACTCCTACGAGCAGTACTTC.

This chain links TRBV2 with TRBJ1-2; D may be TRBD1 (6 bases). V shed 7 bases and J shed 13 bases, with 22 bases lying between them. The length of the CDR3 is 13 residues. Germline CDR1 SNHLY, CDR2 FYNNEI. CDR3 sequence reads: CASTLLGGRRATF. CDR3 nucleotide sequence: TGTGCCAGCACCCTCCTCGGGGGGCGTCGTGCCACCTTC.

The CDR3 nucleotides read TGTGCCAGCAGCCGGACAGGGGCCTCCTACGAGCAGTACTTC. It specifies CASSRTGASYEQYF. This sequence joins TRBV5-8 and TRBJ2-7; the match to TRBD1 covers 9 bases. The CDR3 sequence is 14 residues long. The junction had 2 bases not matched to a gene; V was cut back by 4 bases and J by 0 bases. The germline V gene encodes CDR1 SGHTS and CDR2 YDEGEE.

CDR3 residues: CASSLGTNTYEQYF. The CDR3 DNA follows: TGTGCCAGCAGCTTGGGGACTAACACCTACGAGCAGTACTTC. The chain is built from TRBV5-4 and TRBJ2-7; perhaps TRBD2 as D (6 bases). Per germline, CDR1 SGHNT and CDR2 YYREEE (reference sequence). The CDR3 sequence is 14 residues long. V lost 0 bases, J lost 2 bases, and 9 bases lay in between.

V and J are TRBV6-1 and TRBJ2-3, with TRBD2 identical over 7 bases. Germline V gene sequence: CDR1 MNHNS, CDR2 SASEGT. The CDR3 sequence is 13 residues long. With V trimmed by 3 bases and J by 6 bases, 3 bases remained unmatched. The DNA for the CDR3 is TGTGCCAGCAGTGAGATCGGGAGGGATACGCAGTATTTT. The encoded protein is CASSEIGRDTQYF.

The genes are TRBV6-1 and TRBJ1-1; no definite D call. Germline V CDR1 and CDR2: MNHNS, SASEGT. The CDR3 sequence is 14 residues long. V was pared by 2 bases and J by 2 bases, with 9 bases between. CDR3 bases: TGTGCCAGCAGTGAACAGGCAGCTAACACTGAAGCTTTCTTT. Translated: CASSEQAANTEAFF.

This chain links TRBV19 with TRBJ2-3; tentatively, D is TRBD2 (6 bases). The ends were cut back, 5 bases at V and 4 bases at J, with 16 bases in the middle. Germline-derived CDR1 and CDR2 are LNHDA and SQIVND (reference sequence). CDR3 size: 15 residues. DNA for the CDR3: TGTGCCAGTAGTCTCATGGGGGGAGGATCAGATACGCAGTATTTT. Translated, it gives CASSLMGGGSDTQYF.

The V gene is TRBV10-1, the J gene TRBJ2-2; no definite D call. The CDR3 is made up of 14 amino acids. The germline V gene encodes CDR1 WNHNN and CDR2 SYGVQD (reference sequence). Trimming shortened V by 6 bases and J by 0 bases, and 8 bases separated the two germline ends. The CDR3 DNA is TGCGCCAGCAGGGAAGACTCGAACACCGGGGAGCTGTTTTTT. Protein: CASREDSNTGELFF.

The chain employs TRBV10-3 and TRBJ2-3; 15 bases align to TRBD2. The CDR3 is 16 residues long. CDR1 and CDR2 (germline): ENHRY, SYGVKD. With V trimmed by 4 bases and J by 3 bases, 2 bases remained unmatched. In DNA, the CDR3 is TGTGCCATCAGTGGGGGGACTAGCGGGGGGACAGATACGCAGTATTTT. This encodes CAISGGTSGGTDTQYF.

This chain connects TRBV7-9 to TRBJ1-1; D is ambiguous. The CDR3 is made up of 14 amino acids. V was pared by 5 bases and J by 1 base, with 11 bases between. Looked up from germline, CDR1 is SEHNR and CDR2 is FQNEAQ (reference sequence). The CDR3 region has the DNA TGTGCCAGCAGCCACGCTAATTGGAACACTGAAGCTTTCTTT. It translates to CASSHANWNTEAFF.

CDR3 bases: TGTGCCAGCAGTCTTGAACGGACAGGGGTCAGGGAAGCTTTCTTT. Encoded protein: CASSLERTGVREAFF. This rearrangement joins TRBV27 to TRBJ1-1; 9 positions match TRBD1. V was clipped by 5 bases and J by 8 bases; unmatched bases: 12. The CDR3 has 15 residues. Per the germline V gene, CDR1 is MNHEY and CDR2 is SMNVEV (reference sequence).

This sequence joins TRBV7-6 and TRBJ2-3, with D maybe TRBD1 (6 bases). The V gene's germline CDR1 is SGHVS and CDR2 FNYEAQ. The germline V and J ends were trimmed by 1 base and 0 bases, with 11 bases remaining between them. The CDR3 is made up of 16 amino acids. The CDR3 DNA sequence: TGTGCCAGCAGCTTAGTACCAGGGGATAGCACAGATACGCAGTATTTT. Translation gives CASSLVPGDSTDTQYF.